What follows are 22 T cell receptor beta chains derived from one specimen sequenced in a study of shared clonotypes between healthy human individuals. TCRdb's copy holds only in-frame clones and misses some; the assay was immunoSEQ multiplex PCR. The table has 2 million to 3 million clones, approximately 94% seen once. Sequencing input: naive CD4+ T cells sorted from blood. Subset of the sample: CD45RA+ positively selected. The source of these receptors is a man aged 18 to 30 in good health.

The CDR3 here is CAIKSSGGGETQYF. In DNA, the CDR3 is TGTGCCATCAAGTCTAGCGGGGGCGGGGAGACCCAGTACTTC. The chain is built from TRBV10-3 and TRBJ2-5, with 10 bases identical to TRBD2. The CDR3 contains 14 residues. The J segment lost 5 bases and the V segment lost 7 bases, leaving 7 bases of the junction unmatched. Looked up from germline, CDR1 is ENHRY and CDR2 is SYGVKD.

The V call is TRBV11-2, the J call TRBJ2-7; D is undetermined. The CDR3 has 14 amino acids. V was clipped by 2 bases and J by 2 bases, with 10 bases between them. Germline CDR1 and CDR2: SGHAT and FQNNGV. The CDR3 here is CASSLRNSPYEQYF. In nucleotides, the CDR3 is TGTGCCAGCAGCTTAAGAAACTCCCCCTACGAGCAGTACTTC.

This rearrangement joins TRBV25-1 to TRBJ2-1; D may be TRBD1 (6 bases). Trimming cost V 1 base and J 9 bases, with 16 bases left between them. The germline gives CDR1 MGHDK, CDR2 SYGVNS. The CDR3 spans 15 residues. The CDR3 DNA sequence: TGTGCCAGCAGTGAATCCCCTCCCGGACAGATTGAGCAGTTCTTC. This translates into CASSESPPGQIEQFF.

The rearrangement joins TRBV4-3 to TRBJ2-1, with unresolved D. This CDR3 has 17 residues. V lost 1 base and J 1 base, leaving 14 bases between the germline ends. Germline CDR1 is LGHNA and CDR2 is YSLEER. The CDR3 DNA reads as TGCGCCAGCAGCCAAGTTAAGTCAGGACCATCCTACAATGAGCAGTTCTTC. This encodes CASSQVKSGPSYNEQFF.

The chain carries TRBV5-6 and TRBJ1-1; D gene ambiguous. Germline lookup yields CDR1 SGHDT and CDR2 YYEEEE. There are 15 residues in the CDR3. V was clipped by 2 bases and J by 4 bases, with 15 bases between them. The CDR3 region is CASSFDREAATEAFF. The CDR3, as DNA: TGTGCCAGCAGCTTCGATAGGGAAGCCGCCACTGAAGCTTTCTTT.

The rearrangement joins TRBV6-1 to TRBJ2-3, with TRBD1 identical over 9 bases. The CDR3 consists of 14 residues. With V trimmed by 9 bases and J by 4 bases, 8 bases remained unmatched. Germline V gene sequence: CDR1 MNHNS, CDR2 SASEGT. In DNA, the CDR3 is TGTGCCAGTATACAGGGGGCTTTAGCAGATACGCAGTATTTT. Translated, it gives CASIQGALADTQYF.

The chain recombines TRBV11-2 with TRBJ2-2, with 12 bases that match TRBD2. This CDR3 comprises 17 residues. The germline CDR1 and CDR2 sequences are SGHAT and FQNNGV. The V and J ends lost 7 bases and 4 bases, in that order; junction bases with no gene match: 10. This chain's CDR3 is CASILAGGPRGTGELFF. In nucleotides, the CDR3 is TGTGCCAGCATCCTAGCGGGGGGGCCGAGGGGCACCGGGGAGCTGTTTTTT.

The chain has TRBV6-6 and TRBJ1-1; no firm D call. The germline V gene encodes CDR1 MNHNY and CDR2 SVGAGI (reference sequence). The CDR3 loop spans 13 amino acids. Between the trimmed V and J ends, which lost 6 bases and 3 bases, there was a span of 11 bases. For the CDR3, the DNA is TGTGCCAGCAGCCAGGTTTGGGACACTGAAGCTTTCTTT. Translating it yields CASSQVWDTEAFF.

The V and J genes are TRBV11-2 and TRBJ1-2; a possible D gene is TRBD1 (5 bases). V shed 1 base and J shed 5 bases, with 11 bases lying between them. CDR3 size: 14 residues. Germline V CDR1 and CDR2: SGHAT, FQNNGV. CDR3 amino acids: CASSLGTHLYGYTF. The CDR3 nucleotides read TGTGCCAGCAGCTTAGGGACACACCTTTATGGCTACACCTTC.

The chain recombines TRBV5-6 with TRBJ2-7; 12 bases line up with TRBD2. V gave up 3 bases and J gave up 3 bases; unmatched junction bases: 4. The CDR3 is 15 amino acids. CDR1 SGHDT and CDR2 YYEEEE come from the germline V gene. CDR3 amino acids: CASSWGTSGYYEQYF. The CDR3 region has the DNA TGTGCCAGCAGCTGGGGGACTAGCGGGTACTACGAGCAGTACTTC.

The rearrangement uses TRBV14 and TRBJ1-6; D uncertain. Looked up from germline, CDR1 is SGHDN and CDR2 is FVKESK. CDR3 size: 13 residues. V lost 0 bases, J lost 10 bases, and 7 bases lay in between. DNA of the CDR3: TGTGCCAGCAGCCAAGAATTGAGGTCACCCCTCCACTTT. This translates into CASSQELRSPLHF.

The chain has TRBV6-6 and TRBJ1-1; D is unclear. This CDR3 contains 14 residues. Germline-derived CDR1 and CDR2 are MNHNY and SVGAGI (reference sequence). V was trimmed by 0 bases and J by 0 bases, leaving 5 bases between them. The CDR3 spells CASSYSSMNTEAFF. In DNA form, the CDR3 reads TGTGCCAGCAGTTACTCGAGCATGAACACTGAAGCTTTCTTT.

In regard to this clone: In the same sample, other DNA sequences code for this CDR3. The chain carries TRBV28 and TRBJ2-5; 8 bases fit TRBD2. Germline CDR1 and CDR2: MDHEN and SYDVKM. The junction had 2 bases not matched to a gene; V was cut back by 3 bases and J by 5 bases. The CDR3 has 13 amino acids. CDR3 residues: CASSLGGRETQYF. The CDR3 DNA follows: TGTGCCAGCAGTTTGGGCGGGAGGGAGACCCAGTACTTC.

The rearrangement joins TRBV10-3 to TRBJ2-5, with 7 bases fitting TRBD1. The CDR3 contains 12 residues. Germline-derived CDR1 and CDR2 are ENHRY and SYGVKD. The V segment lost 10 bases and the J segment 2 bases; nucleotides outside the gene matches: 4. Here the CDR3 reads CATGQQQETQYF. CDR3 bases: TGTGCCACGGGACAGCAGCAAGAGACCCAGTACTTC.

The genes are TRBV11-2 and TRBJ2-1; TRBD2 matches at 7 bases. Germline trimming cut 5 bases from V and 2 bases from J; bases unmatched to any gene: 15. CDR1 is SGHAT and CDR2 is FQNNGV in the germline V gene. The CDR3 has 18 residues. For the CDR3, the DNA is TGTGCCAGCAGCCCGCTAGATAGCCGCAGCGGGGCCTACAATGAGCAGTTCTTC. Its translation: CASSPLDSRSGAYNEQFF.

J is TRBJ2-2 and V is TRBV19; TRBD2 might be the D (7 bases). Germline V gene lookup returns CDR1 LNHDA and CDR2 SQIVND (reference sequence). The V and J ends lost 3 bases and 4 bases respectively, with 15 bases between them. CDR3 length: 16 residues. CDR3 region: CASSIGGGGGTGELFF. The CDR3 region has the DNA TGTGCCAGTAGTATCGGCGGGGGCGGAGGCACCGGGGAGCTGTTTTTT.

The V gene is TRBV6-5, the J gene TRBJ1-6, with 9 bases identical to TRBD1. V gave up 7 bases and J gave up 6 bases; unmatched junction bases: 4. The CDR3 spans 14 residues. Germline assignment: CDR1 MNHEY and CDR2 SVGAGI. The CDR3 nucleotides are TGTGCCAGCAAGCCGACAGGGGGTAATTCACCCCTCCACTTT. Translating it yields CASKPTGGNSPLHF.

CDR3 protein: CASSVAGVVTEAFF. The CDR3 region has the DNA TGTGCCAGCAGCGTCGCAGGGGTGGTCACTGAAGCTTTCTTT. V is TRBV9 and J is TRBJ1-1, with a weak D call TRBD1 (6 bases). Germline CDR1 and CDR2: SGDLS and YYNGEE. This CDR3 contains 14 residues. The V end was cut by 2 bases, the J end by 4 bases, with 12 bases between.

The V and J genes are TRBV4-1 and TRBJ2-1; D remains ambiguous. The CDR3 loop spans 15 amino acids. With 0 bases removed from V and 7 bases from J, the gap between germline ends came to 13 bases. Germline V gene sequence: CDR1 MGHRA, CDR2 YSYEKL. The CDR3 bases are TGCGCCAGCAGCCAAGAAGGCCGGGCGTGGAATGAGCAGTTCTTC. Protein sequence: CASSQEGRAWNEQFF.

The CDR3 DNA follows: TGTGCCAGCAGGGCCAGGGACAGGGTCGCCGAAAAACTGTTTTTT. This translates into CASRARDRVAEKLFF. The chain carries TRBV6-5 and TRBJ1-4, with 9 bases fitting TRBD1. CDR1 is MNHEY and CDR2 is SVGAGI in the germline V gene. The V and J ends lost 6 bases and 8 bases, in that order; junction bases with no gene match: 10. The CDR3 extends over 15 amino acids.

This sequence joins TRBV10-1 and TRBJ2-7; D is unclear. CDR3 length: 16 residues. Germline loops: CDR1 WNHNN, CDR2 SYGVQD (reference sequence). The V and J ends lost 0 bases and 2 bases respectively, with 14 bases between them. CDR3 nucleotide sequence: TGCGCCAGCAGTGAGTCCCGGACCGCCTCCGCCTACGAGCAGTACTTC. Amino acids: CASSESRTASAYEQYF.

The J gene is TRBJ1-4, the V gene TRBV4-3; TRBD1 agrees at 8 bases. The trim removed 2 bases at V and 3 bases at J, leaving 2 bases unmatched. CDR1 LGHNA and CDR2 YSLEER come from the germline V gene. The CDR3 is 15 amino acids. DNA for the CDR3: TGCGCCAGCAGCCAACGGACAGGGCCTAATGAAAAACTGTTTTTT. Protein: CASSQRTGPNEKLFF.